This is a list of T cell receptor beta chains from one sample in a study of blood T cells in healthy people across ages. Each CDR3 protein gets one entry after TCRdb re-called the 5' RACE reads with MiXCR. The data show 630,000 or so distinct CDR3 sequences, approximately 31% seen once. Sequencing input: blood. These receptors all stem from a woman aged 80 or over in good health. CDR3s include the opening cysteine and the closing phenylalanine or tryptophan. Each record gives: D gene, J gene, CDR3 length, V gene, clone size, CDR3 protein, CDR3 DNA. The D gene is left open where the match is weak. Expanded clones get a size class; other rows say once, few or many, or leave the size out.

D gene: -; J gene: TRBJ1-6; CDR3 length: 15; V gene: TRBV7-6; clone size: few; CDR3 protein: CASSLGDHRDSPLHF; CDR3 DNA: TGTGCCAGCAGCTTAGGGGATCACAGGGATTCACCCCTCCACTTT
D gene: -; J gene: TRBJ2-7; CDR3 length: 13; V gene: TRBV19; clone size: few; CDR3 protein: CASKPTDQYEQYF; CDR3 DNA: TGTGCCAGTAAGCCTACAGACCAATACGAGCAGTACTTC
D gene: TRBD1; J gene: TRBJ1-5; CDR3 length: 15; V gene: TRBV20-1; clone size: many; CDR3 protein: CSAREWDRGNQPQHF; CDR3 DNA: TGCAGTGCTAGAGAGTGGGACAGGGGCAATCAGCCCCAGCATTTT
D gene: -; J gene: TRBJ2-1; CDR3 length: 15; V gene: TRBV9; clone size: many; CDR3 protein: CASSVVQGSYNEQFF; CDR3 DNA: TGTGCCAGCAGCGTAGTTCAGGGGTCCTACAATGAGCAGTTCTTC
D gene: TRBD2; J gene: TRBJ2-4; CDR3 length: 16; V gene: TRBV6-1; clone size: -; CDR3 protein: CASTLSGGLAKNIQYF; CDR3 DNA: TGTGCCAGCACCCTTTCGGGGGGGCTAGCCAAAAACATTCAGTACTTC
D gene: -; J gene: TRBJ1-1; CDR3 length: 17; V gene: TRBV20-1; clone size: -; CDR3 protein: CSAPPPTGVWTNTEAFF; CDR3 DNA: TGCAGTGCCCCTCCCCCTACAGGAGTATGGACGAACACTGAAGCTTTCTTT
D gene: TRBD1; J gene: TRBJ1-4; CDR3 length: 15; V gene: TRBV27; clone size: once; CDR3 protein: CAGSPPDRRNEKLFF; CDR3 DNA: TGTGCCGGCAGTCCGCCGGACAGGAGGAATGAAAAACTGTTTTTT
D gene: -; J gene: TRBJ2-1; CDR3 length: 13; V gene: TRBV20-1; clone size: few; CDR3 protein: CSASSATNNEQFF; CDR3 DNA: TGCAGTGCTAGTTCGGCTACCAACAATGAGCAGTTCTTC
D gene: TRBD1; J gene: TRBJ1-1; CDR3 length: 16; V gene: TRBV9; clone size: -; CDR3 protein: CASSVGQGQADTEAFF; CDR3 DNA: TGTGCCAGCAGCGTGGGGCAGGGACAGGCTGACACTGAAGCTTTCTTT
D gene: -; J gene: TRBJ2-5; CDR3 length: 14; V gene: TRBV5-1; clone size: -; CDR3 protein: CASSLEAVRETQYF; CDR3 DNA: TGCGCCAGCAGCTTGGAGGCAGTACGTGAGACCCAGTACTTC
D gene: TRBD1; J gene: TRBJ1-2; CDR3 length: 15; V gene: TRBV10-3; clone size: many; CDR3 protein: CAISEEAGGAGGYTF; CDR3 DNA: TGTGCCATCAGTGAGGAGGCAGGGGGCGCAGGTGGCTACACCTTC
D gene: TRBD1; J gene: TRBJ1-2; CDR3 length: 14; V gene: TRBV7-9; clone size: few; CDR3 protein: CASSRGQGLGGYTF; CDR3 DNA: TGTGCCAGCAGCCGTGGACAGGGCTTGGGTGGCTACACCTTC
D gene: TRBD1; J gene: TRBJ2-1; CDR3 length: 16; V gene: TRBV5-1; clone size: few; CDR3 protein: CASSSWTGGFDNEQFF; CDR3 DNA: TGCGCCAGCAGCTCGTGGACAGGGGGCTTTGACAATGAGCAGTTCTTC
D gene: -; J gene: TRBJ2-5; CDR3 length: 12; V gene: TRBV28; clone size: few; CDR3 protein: CASLRGRGAQYF; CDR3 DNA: TGTGCCAGCCTGAGGGGGCGCGGGGCCCAGTACTTC
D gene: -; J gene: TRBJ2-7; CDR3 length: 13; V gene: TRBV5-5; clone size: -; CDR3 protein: CASSPKPDYEQYF; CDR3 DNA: TGTGCCAGCAGCCCCAAACCAGATTACGAGCAGTACTTC
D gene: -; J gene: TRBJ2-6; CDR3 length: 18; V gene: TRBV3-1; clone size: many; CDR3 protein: CASSQVQGPGNGANVLTF; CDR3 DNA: TGTGCCAGCAGCCAAGTACAGGGCCCGGGAAATGGGGCCAACGTCCTGACTTTC
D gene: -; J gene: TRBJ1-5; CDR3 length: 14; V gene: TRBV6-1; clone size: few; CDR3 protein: CASSEVTSNQPQHF; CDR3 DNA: TGTGCCAGCAGTGAAGTCACTAGCAATCAGCCCCAGCATTTT
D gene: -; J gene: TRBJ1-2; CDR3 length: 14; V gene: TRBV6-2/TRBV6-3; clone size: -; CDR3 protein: CASSADVSGYGYTF; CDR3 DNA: TGTGCCAGCAGTGCCGATGTGTCAGGGTATGGCTACACCTTC
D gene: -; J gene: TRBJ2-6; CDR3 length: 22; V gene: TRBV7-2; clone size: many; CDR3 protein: CASSFSGTGSLTPVSGANVLTF; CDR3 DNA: TGTGCCAGCAGCTTTAGCGGGACAGGGTCATTGACCCCCGTCTCTGGGGCCAACGTCCTGACTTTC
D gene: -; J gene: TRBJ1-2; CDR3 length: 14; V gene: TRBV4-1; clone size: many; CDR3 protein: CASSPTPFNYGYTF; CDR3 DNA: TGCGCCAGCAGCCCTACCCCCTTTAACTATGGCTACACCTTC
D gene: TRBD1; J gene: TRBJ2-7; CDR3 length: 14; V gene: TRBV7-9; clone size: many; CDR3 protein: CASSLGGTGNEQYF; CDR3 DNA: TGTGCCAGCAGCTTAGGGGGGACAGGGAACGAGCAGTACTTC
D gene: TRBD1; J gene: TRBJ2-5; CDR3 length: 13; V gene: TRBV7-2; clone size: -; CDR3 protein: CASARTGGETQYF; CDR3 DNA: TGTGCCAGCGCTAGGACAGGGGGTGAGACCCAGTACTTC
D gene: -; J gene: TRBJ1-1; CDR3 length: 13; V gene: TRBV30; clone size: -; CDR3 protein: CAWSSLENTEAFF; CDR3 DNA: TGTGCCTGGAGTTCTCTCGAGAACACTGAAGCTTTCTTT
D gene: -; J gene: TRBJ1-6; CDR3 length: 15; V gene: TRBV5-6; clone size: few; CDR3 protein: CASSILSSYNSPLHF; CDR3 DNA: TGTGCCAGCAGCATCCTGAGCTCCTATAATTCACCCCTCCACTTT
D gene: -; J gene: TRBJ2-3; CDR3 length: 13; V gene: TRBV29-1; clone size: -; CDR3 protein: CSVDSGGADTQYF; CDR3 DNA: TGCAGCGTTGATTCTGGGGGCGCAGATACGCAGTATTTT
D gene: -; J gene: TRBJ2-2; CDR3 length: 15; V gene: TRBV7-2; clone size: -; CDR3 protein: CASSPAQVNTGELFF; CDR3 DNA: TGTGCCAGCAGCCCCGCGCAAGTGAACACCGGGGAGCTGTTTTTT
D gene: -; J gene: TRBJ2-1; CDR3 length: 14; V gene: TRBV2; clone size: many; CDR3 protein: CATGTPDSYNEQFF; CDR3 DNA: TGTGCCACAGGGACTCCCGACTCCTACAATGAGCAGTTCTTC